Listed below are T cell receptor beta chains from one sample, sequenced in a study of T-cell memory formation after mild COVID-19. TCRdb independently ran MiXCR on the 5' RACE reads; one entry per CDR3 protein. This table has fewer than 250,000 distinct CDR3 sequences, about 10% appearing once. The sample taken for sequencing was PBMCs or a T cell subset sorted from them (not recorded which). Every receptor here comes from a man aged 18 to 29 who had mild COVID-19 (a few samples of this study predate the infection). Cell type and time point are not known. CDR3s include the opening cysteine and the closing phenylalanine or tryptophan. Each record gives: clone size, D gene, J gene, V gene, CDR3 protein, CDR3 DNA. A D gene is named only where the DNA matches it firmly. Size is omitted from some rows. Given values are once, few, many or a class for expanded clones.

- | TRBD1 | TRBJ2-1 | TRBV28 | CASRQGQVFYNEQFF | TGTGCCAGCAGGCAGGGACAGGTCTTCTACAATGAGCAGTTCTTC
few | TRBD2 | TRBJ2-2 | TRBV3-1 | CASSWERGSGELFF | TGTGCCAGCAGCTGGGAGCGGGGGTCCGGGGAGCTGTTTTTT
many | - | TRBJ2-1 | TRBV5-1 | CASSSGTTLNEQFF | TGCGCCAGCAGCTCAGGGACAACATTAAATGAGCAGTTCTTC
- | TRBD2 | TRBJ2-1 | TRBV7-2 | CASSSGTSGGYEQFF | TGTGCCAGCAGCTCCGGGACTAGCGGGGGGTATGAGCAGTTCTTC
- | TRBD1 | TRBJ2-7 | TRBV3-1 | CASNLQGQGYEQYF | TGTGCCAGCAACCTTCAGGGACAGGGCTACGAGCAGTACTTC
- | - | TRBJ2-3 | TRBV9 | CASSIRPTDTQYF | TGTGCCAGCAGCATCCGACCAACAGATACGCAGTATTTT
few | - | TRBJ1-5 | TRBV6-5 | CASSYAVGNQPQHF | TGTGCCAGCAGTTACGCGGTGGGGAATCAGCCCCAGCATTTT
few | TRBD2 | TRBJ2-5 | TRBV20-1 | CSARATSGAQETQYF | TGCAGTGCTAGAGCGACTAGCGGGGCACAAGAGACCCAGTACTTC
- | - | TRBJ2-3 | TRBV9 | CASSAYRASDTQYF | TGTGCCAGCAGCGCCTACAGGGCATCAGATACGCAGTATTTT
few | TRBD1 | TRBJ1-2 | TRBV12-3/TRBV12-4 | CASSPSKGQGSGGYTF | TGTGCCAGCAGTCCATCAAAGGGACAGGGTTCGGGCGGCTACACCTTC
many | - | TRBJ2-4 | TRBV29-1 | CSVGTGIAKNIQYF | TGCAGCGTTGGTACAGGAATAGCCAAAAACATTCAGTACTTC
few | - | TRBJ2-2 | TRBV12-3/TRBV12-4 | CASRKGELDTGELFF | TGTGCCAGCAGGAAGGGGGAATTAGACACCGGGGAGCTGTTTTTT
- | - | TRBJ2-1 | TRBV5-1 | CASSLLVEQFF | TGCGCCAGCAGCTTGTTGGTTGAGCAGTTCTTC
few | TRBD2 | TRBJ2-5 | TRBV7-2 | CASSRSGGYQETQYF | TGTGCCAGCAGCCGTAGCGGGGGGTACCAAGAGACCCAGTACTTC
few | - | TRBJ1-1 | TRBV7-2 | CASSLRTDNTEAFF | TGTGCCAGCAGCTTAAGGACAGATAACACTGAAGCTTTCTTT
few | - | TRBJ2-3 | TRBV5-4 | CASSGNSGRPSTDTQYF | TGTGCCAGCAGCGGAAATAGCGGTAGACCTAGCACAGATACGCAGTATTTT
- | - | TRBJ1-2 | TRBV7-2 | CASSPYSGGAGYGYTF | TGTGCCAGCAGCCCCTATTCGGGGGGCGCAGGCTATGGCTACACCTTC
many | - | TRBJ2-7 | TRBV18 | CASSPAYEQYF | TGTGCCAGCTCACCCGCCTACGAGCAGTACTTC
- | - | TRBJ2-7 | TRBV20-1 | CSALQGFYEQYF | TGCAGTGCCCTGCAGGGTTTCTACGAGCAGTACTTC
- | TRBD1 | TRBJ2-7 | TRBV18 | CASSLRQGGYEQYF | TGTGCCAGCTCACTGAGACAGGGTGGCTACGAGCAGTACTTC
- | - | TRBJ2-3 | TRBV24-1 | CATSDRGAGDTQYF | TGTGCCACCAGTGACAGGGGGGCAGGAGATACGCAGTATTTT
- | TRBD1 | TRBJ1-2 | TRBV7-9 | CASSWGTGGGLDGYTF | TGTGCCAGCAGCTGGGGGACAGGGGGCGGATTGGATGGCTACACCTTC
- | - | TRBJ2-3 | TRBV18 | CASSPAGLTDTQYF | TGTGCCAGCTCACCAGCCGGGCTCACAGATACGCAGTATTTT
- | TRBD1 | TRBJ2-5 | TRBV10-3 | CAISSQGAEETQYF | TGTGCCATCAGCTCACAGGGGGCAGAGGAGACCCAGTACTTC
- | - | TRBJ2-3 | TRBV2 | CASRLQGDTQYF | TGTGCCAGCAGGCTGCAGGGAGATACGCAGTATTTT
- | - | TRBJ1-4 | TRBV12-3/TRBV12-4 | CASSLFGDGEKLFF | TGTGCCAGCAGTTTGTTTGGGGATGGCGAAAAACTGTTTTTT
- | TRBD1 | TRBJ2-2 | TRBV5-1 | CASRPPGQGISLFF | TGCGCCAGCAGGCCTCCGGGACAGGGGATTTCGCTGTTTTTT
few | - | TRBJ1-1 | TRBV12-3/TRBV12-4 | CASSRVVETEAFF | TGTGCCAGCAGTCGCGTAGTTGAAACTGAAGCTTTCTTT
few | TRBD1 | TRBJ1-6 | TRBV3-1 | CASSQAGGYSPLHF | TGTGCCAGCAGCCAAGCAGGGGGCTATTCACCCCTCCACTTT